A single sample is the source of the 11 T cell receptor beta chains below, sequenced in a study of T cell repertoires in cytomegalovirus infection. TCRdb independently ran MiXCR on the reads; one entry per CDR3 protein. The sample carries more than 150,000 distinct CDR3 sequences, approximately 19% recorded once. Material for sequencing was PBMCs. The source is a human donor in good health (CMV status not recorded). Some clones in this sample may be carry-over from other donors' samples.

In DNA form, the CDR3 reads TGTGCCAGCGCCCCCAGGGCCATTGGGGCCAACGTCCTGACTTTC. Translating it yields CASAPRAIGANVLTF. The chain uses TRBV6-5 and TRBJ2-6, with D possibly TRBD1 on 5 matching bases. Trimming shortened V by 8 bases and J by 3 bases, and 14 bases separated the two germline ends. The CDR3 totals 15 residues. Germline V gene data show CDR1 as MNHEY and CDR2 as SVGAGI.

The rearrangement links TRBV28 to TRBJ1-2; D is undetermined. Trimming took off 2 bases at V and 3 bases at J, with 13 bases between the two ends. Germline CDR1 and CDR2: MDHEN and SYDVKM. There are 15 residues in the CDR3. CDR3: CASSLPRGGYYGYTF. For the CDR3, the DNA is TGTGCCAGCAGTTTACCCCGCGGAGGCTACTATGGCTACACCTTC.

This clonotype showed up just a few times. This chain joins TRBV7-8 and TRBJ1-2; the match to TRBD1 covers 9 bases. The CDR3 is made up of 16 amino acids. The V and J ends lost 5 bases and 9 bases, in that order; junction bases with no gene match: 16. Germline V gene data show CDR1 as SGHVS and CDR2 as FQNEAQ. CDR3 sequence reads: CASSLNRDRDPFRYTF. In DNA form, the CDR3 reads TGTGCCAGCAGCCTAAATCGGGACAGGGACCCCTTTCGCTACACCTTC. The variable domain in full, completed from reference TRBV7-8 and TRBJ1-2, reads GAGVSQSPRYKVAKRGQDVALRCDPISGHVSLFWYQQALGQGPEFLTYFQNEAQLDKSGLPSDRFFAERPEGSVSTLKIQRTQQEDSAVYLCASSLNRDRDPFRYTFGSGTRLTVV.

This clonotype occurred many times. The chain links TRBV4-1 to TRBJ2-7; D is possibly TRBD2 (5 bases). The CDR3 contains 15 residues. Looked up from germline, CDR1 is MGHRA and CDR2 is YSYEKL. Trimming shortened V by 0 bases and J by 12 bases, and 21 bases separated the two germline ends. In DNA, the CDR3 is TGCGCCAGCAGCCAAGATGGATCGAGGGCGGGCCTGACGTACTTC. It translates to CASSQDGSRAGLTYF.

This clonotype was recorded many times. This chain joins TRBV12-3 or TRBV12-4 and TRBJ2-2, with a possible D match to TRBD2 (5 bases). This CDR3 region has 15 residues. V lost 4 bases and J 1 base, leaving 10 bases between the germline ends. The CDR3 sequence: CASSSTRENTGELFF. In nucleotides, the CDR3 is TGTGCCAGCAGTTCCACCCGGGAGAACACCGGGGAGCTGTTTTTT.

This clonotype was recorded many times. This sequence joins TRBV12-3 or TRBV12-4 and TRBJ1-1; a weak D match, TRBD1 (6 bases). The CDR3 runs to 15 residues. V lost 6 bases, J lost 0 bases, and 14 bases lay in between. Here the CDR3 DNA reads TGTGCCAGCAGCCCTACCACAGGGTTGAACACTGAAGCTTTCTTT. It codes for CASSPTTGLNTEAFF.

V gene TRBV2 combines with J gene TRBJ2-5, with TRBD1 matching over 7 bases. CDR3 length equals 13 residues. The germline gives CDR1 SNHLY, CDR2 FYNNEI. V shed 6 bases, J shed 2 bases, and the junction held 3 bases outside the gene matches. As DNA, the CDR3 is TGTGCCAGCAGGAGGGGGCTACAAGAGACCCAGTACTTC. Protein: CASRRGLQETQYF.

This clonotype was seen repeatedly, ten times or more. The chain recombines TRBV7-2 with TRBJ2-1, with 15 bases aligning to TRBD2. Trimming removed 5 bases from V and 7 bases from J; junction bases left unmatched: 6. The CDR3 length is 16 residues. The germline V gene encodes CDR1 SGHTA and CDR2 FQGNSA. CDR3 nucleotides: TGTGCCAGCAGCCTGGAAGGGACTAGCGGGAGGAATGAGCAGTTCTTC. Translation gives CASSLEGTSGRNEQFF.

This clonotype was counted ten times or more. The CDR3 sequence is CASSLGRGSSNEKLFF. The CDR3 DNA is TGTGCCAGCAGCTTAGGACGGGGCAGCAGTAATGAAAAACTGTTTTTT. The chain links TRBV7-8 to TRBJ1-4, with D possibly TRBD1 on 5 matching bases. The CDR3 sequence is 16 residues long. Trimming pared 1 base from V and 4 bases from J, leaving 13 bases between. The germline V gene has CDR1 SGHVS and CDR2 FQNEAQ. Looking up the rest from reference TRBV7-8 and TRBJ1-4 gives the full variable domain: GAGVSQSPRYKVAKRGQDVALRCDPISGHVSLFWYQQALGQGPEFLTYFQNEAQLDKSGLPSDRFFAERPEGSVSTLKIQRTQQEDSAVYLCASSLGRGSSNEKLFFGSGTQLSVL.

This clonotype was seen at least ten times. The chain links TRBV6-6 to TRBJ1-1; a weak D match, TRBD1 (6 bases). Trimming left V 7 bases short and J 8 bases short, with 11 bases between. Germline V gene lookup returns CDR1 MNHNY and CDR2 SVGAGI (reference sequence). The CDR3 length is 11 residues. In DNA, the CDR3 is TGTGCCAGCATTCGGCAGGGGGAAGCTTTCTTT. Translation: CASIRQGEAFF.

This clonotype was seen more than once but under ten times. V and J are TRBV7-9 and TRBJ2-7; no clear D gene. The CDR3 runs to 14 residues. Germline CDR1 reads SEHNR; CDR2 reads FQNEAQ (reference sequence). The ends were cut back, 1 base at V and 3 bases at J, with 10 bases in the middle. The CDR3 protein is CASSLVTVDYEQYF. The CDR3 DNA reads TGTGCCAGCAGCTTAGTTACAGTCGACTACGAGCAGTACTTC.